The following is a TCR beta chain sequence with its context. This entry comes from a study of OX40 agonist ivuxolimab in advanced cancers. Some clones are missing from TCRdb's copy, which holds only in-frame ones; the method was immunoSEQ multiplex PCR. The sample lists about 68,000 clones, about 79% occurring once. The investigators sampled blood at baseline, at cycle 4 day 1, and at cycle 7 day 1. Germline V gene sequence: CDR1 MDHEN, CDR2 SYDVKM. CDR3 length: 11 residues. V lost 10 bases and J 8 bases, leaving 14 bases between the germline ends. Source: CD4+ or CD8+ T cells sorted from blood, taken in a trial of the OX40 agonist ivuxolimab. The J gene is TRBJ1-2, the V gene TRBV28; D might be TRBD1 (5 bases). This clonotype was sampled from an adult with an advanced solid tumor such as melanoma, head and neck, liver or kidney cancer. The DNA for the CDR3 is TGTGCCACGACAAGGGGTGCGGGCTACACCTTC. Residues: CATTRGAGYTF.